The 11 T cell receptor beta chains below were found in one sample sequenced in a study of cytomegalovirus exposure and HLA in healthy donors. The PCR used 60 Vbeta and 13 Jbeta primers. The table came from immunoSEQ multiplex PCR; TCRdb's copy has only in-frame clones and leaves some out. This repertoire shows around 200,000 clones, over 60% found once; its top ten account for 4.5% to 5.5%. The sample comprised PBMCs. The source is a man in his thirties or forties in good health and CMV-seropositive.

The V gene is TRBV4-1, the J gene TRBJ2-5; no firm D call. The DNA end favors TRBJ2-7, so the J call may be wrong. The CDR3 spans 14 residues. Germline V CDR1 and CDR2: MGHRA, YSYEKL. The CDR3 here is CASSQEYLNYEQYF. CDR3 sequence (DNA): TGCGCCAGCAGCCAAGAATACTTAAATTACGAGCAGTACTTC.

This clone was counted only a few times. The gene calls are TRBV4-2 and TRBJ1-6; tentatively, D is TRBD1 (5 bases). V lost 0 bases, J lost 10 bases, and 10 bases lay in between. The germline V gene has CDR1 LGHNA and CDR2 YNFKEQ. The CDR3 has 14 residues. CDR3 bases: TGTGCCAGCAGCCAAGAAACAGGCTGGTCACCCCTCCACTTT. Amino acid sequence: CASSQETGWSPLHF.

The chain employs TRBV5-6 and TRBJ2-3; D uncertain. V was shortened by 0 bases and J by 5 bases, with 13 bases between the two germline ends. Germline CDR1 reads SGHDT; CDR2 reads YYEEEE. The CDR3 runs 15 residues. The CDR3 sequence is CASSLGTPALDTQYF. CDR3 nucleotide sequence: TGTGCCAGCAGCTTGGGTACCCCAGCGTTAGATACGCAGTATTTT.

The chain recombines TRBV7-9 with TRBJ2-5; 15 bases are shared with TRBD2. The CDR3 has 16 residues. The junction had 5 bases not matched to a gene; V was cut back by 6 bases and J by 3 bases. Germline assignment: CDR1 SEHNR and CDR2 FQNEAQ (reference sequence). CDR3 in DNA: TGTGCCAGCAGTCCAGGACTAGCGGGGGGGGAAGAGACCCAGTACTTC. It is translated as CASSPGLAGGEETQYF.

V is TRBV5-6 and J is TRBJ2-7, with D perhaps TRBD2 (5 bases). V lost 4 bases to trimming and J lost 0 bases, with 11 bases between them. The CDR3 totals 14 residues. Per the germline V gene, CDR1 is SGHDT and CDR2 is YYEEEE. The CDR3 sequence is CASSPLGSSYEQYF. The CDR3, as DNA: TGTGCCAGCAGCCCTTTGGGGAGCTCCTACGAGCAGTACTTC.

The genes are TRBV19 and TRBJ1-5, with D uncertain. Germline CDR1 LNHDA, CDR2 SQIVND (reference sequence). This CDR3 is built from 13 residues. The V end lost 7 bases, the J end lost 4 bases, and 11 bases lay between the germline ends. Here the CDR3 DNA reads TGTGCCAGTACAGGAGGTTATAATCAGCCCCAGCATTTT. It encodes CASTGGYNQPQHF.

Notes on this clone: The same CDR3 also results from other DNA sequences found in this sample. V usage is TRBV19 and J usage is TRBJ1-2; 7 bases are a match to TRBD1. J lost 7 bases, V lost 1 base, and 3 bases had no gene match. Per the germline V gene, CDR1 is LNHDA and CDR2 is SQIVND (reference sequence). The CDR3 runs 13 residues. The CDR3 DNA sequence: TGTGCCAGTAGTATAGGACAGGGTATTGGCTACACCTTC. Amino acids: CASSIGQGIGYTF.

The table lists this clone with a few counts. The V call is TRBV4-3, the J call TRBJ2-1; 14 nucleotides agree with TRBD2. Germline values: CDR1 LGHNA, CDR2 YSLEER. V lost 0 bases to trimming and J lost 0 bases; unmatched junction nucleotides: 7. The CDR3 runs to 20 residues. The CDR3 DNA is TGCGCCAGCAGCCAAGAAGTAGGACTAGCGGGGGGTCCCTCCTACAATGAGCAGTTCTTC. It translates to CASSQEVGLAGGPSYNEQFF.

This clone showed up just a few times. The chain has TRBV2 and TRBJ2-5; 7 positions agree with TRBD1. The CDR3 runs 15 residues. CDR1 and CDR2 from the germline V gene are SNHLY and FYNNEI. V shed 7 bases and J 2 bases; nucleotides not matched to a gene: 10. CDR3 in DNA: TGTGCCAGCAACGAGATTGGGACAGCGCAAGAGACCCAGTACTTC. It yields the protein CASNEIGTAQETQYF. Together with reference TRBV2 and TRBJ2-5, the CDR3 gives the full variable domain: EPEVTQTPSHQVTQMGQEVILRCVPISNHLYFYWYRQILGQKVEFLVSFYNNEISEKSEIFDDQFSVERPDGSNFTLKIRSTKLEDSAMYFCASNEIGTAQETQYFGPGTRLLVL.

This clone was counted a single time. The chain carries TRBV7-2 and TRBJ2-7; TRBD1 matches at 8 bases. The V segment lost 4 bases and the J segment 7 bases; nucleotides outside the gene matches: 3. CDR3 length equals 12 residues. CDR1 and CDR2 (germline): SGHTA, FQGNSA. The CDR3 nucleotides are TGTGCCAGCAGCTCCGACAGGGGAGAGCAGTACTTC. Translation: CASSSDRGEQYF.

V and J are TRBV20-1 and TRBJ2-2; D not certain. This CDR3 spans 11 amino acids. Germline V gives CDR1 DFQATT, CDR2 SNEGSKA (reference sequence). Trimming took 6 bases from V and 4 from J, leaving 6 bases between them. The CDR3 DNA is TGCAGTGCGCGCGGCACCGGGGAGCTGTTTTTT. Protein: CSARGTGELFF.